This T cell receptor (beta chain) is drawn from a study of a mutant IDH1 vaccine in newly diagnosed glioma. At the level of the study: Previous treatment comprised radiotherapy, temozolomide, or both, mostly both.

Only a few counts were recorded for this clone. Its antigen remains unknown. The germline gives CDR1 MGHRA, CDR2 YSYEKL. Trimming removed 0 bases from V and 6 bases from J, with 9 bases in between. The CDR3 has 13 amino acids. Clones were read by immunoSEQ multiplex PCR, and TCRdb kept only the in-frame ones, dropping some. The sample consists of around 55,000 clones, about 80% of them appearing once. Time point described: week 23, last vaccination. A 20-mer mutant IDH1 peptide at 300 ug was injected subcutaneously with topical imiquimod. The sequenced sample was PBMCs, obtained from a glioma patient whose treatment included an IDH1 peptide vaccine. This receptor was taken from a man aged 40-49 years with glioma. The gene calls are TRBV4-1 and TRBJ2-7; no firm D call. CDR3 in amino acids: CASSQDPQVEQYF. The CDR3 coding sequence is TGCGCCAGCAGCCAAGACCCGCAGGTCGAGCAGTACTTC.